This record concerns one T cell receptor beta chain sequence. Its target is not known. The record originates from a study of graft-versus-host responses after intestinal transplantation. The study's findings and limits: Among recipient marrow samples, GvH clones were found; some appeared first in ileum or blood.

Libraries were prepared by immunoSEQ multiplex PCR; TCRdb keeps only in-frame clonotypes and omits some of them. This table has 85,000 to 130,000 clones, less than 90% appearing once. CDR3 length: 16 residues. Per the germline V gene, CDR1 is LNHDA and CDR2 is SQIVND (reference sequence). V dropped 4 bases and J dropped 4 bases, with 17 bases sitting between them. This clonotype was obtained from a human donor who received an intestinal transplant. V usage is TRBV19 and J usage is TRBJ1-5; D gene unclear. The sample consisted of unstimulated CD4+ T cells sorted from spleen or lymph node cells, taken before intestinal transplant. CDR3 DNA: TGTGCCAGTAGTACCAACCGACGAATCCCTAATCAGCCCCAGCATTTT. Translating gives CASSTNRRIPNQPQHF. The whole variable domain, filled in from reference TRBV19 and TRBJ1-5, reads DGGITQSPKYLFRKEGQNVTLSCEQNLNHDAMYWYRQDPGQGLRLIYYSQIVNDFQKGDIAEGYSVSREKKESFPLTVTSAQKNPTAFYLCASSTNRRIPNQPQHFGDGTRLSIL.